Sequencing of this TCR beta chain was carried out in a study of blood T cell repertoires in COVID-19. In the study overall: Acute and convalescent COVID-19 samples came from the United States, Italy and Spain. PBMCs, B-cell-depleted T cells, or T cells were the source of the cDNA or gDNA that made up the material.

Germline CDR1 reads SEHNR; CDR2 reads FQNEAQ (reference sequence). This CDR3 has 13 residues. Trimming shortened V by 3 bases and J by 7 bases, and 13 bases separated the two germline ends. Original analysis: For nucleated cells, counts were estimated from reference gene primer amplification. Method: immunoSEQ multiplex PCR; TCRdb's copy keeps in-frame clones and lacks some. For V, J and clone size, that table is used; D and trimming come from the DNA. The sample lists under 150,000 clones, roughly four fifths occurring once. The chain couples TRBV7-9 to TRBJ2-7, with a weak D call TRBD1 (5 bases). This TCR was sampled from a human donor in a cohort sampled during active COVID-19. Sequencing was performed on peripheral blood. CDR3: CASSFGQGGEQYF. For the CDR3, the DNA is TGTGCCAGCAGCTTCGGCCAGGGTGGGGAGCAGTACTTC.